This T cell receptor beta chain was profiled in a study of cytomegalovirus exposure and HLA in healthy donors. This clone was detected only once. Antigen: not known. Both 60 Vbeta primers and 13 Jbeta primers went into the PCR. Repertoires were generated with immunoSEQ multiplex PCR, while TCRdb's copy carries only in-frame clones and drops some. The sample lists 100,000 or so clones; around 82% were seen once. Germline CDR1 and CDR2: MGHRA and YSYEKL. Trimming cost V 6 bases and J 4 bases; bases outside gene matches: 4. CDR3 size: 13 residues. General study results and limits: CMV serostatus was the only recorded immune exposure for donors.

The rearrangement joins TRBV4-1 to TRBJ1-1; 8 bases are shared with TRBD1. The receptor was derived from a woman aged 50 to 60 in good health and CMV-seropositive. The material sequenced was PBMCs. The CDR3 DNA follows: TGCGCCAGCAGTCGACAGGGGTTCACTGAAGCTTTCTTT. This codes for CASSRQGFTEAFF.